A few counts support the clone carrying this T cell receptor beta chain. The antigen is not known. Post-ART PBMC samples numbered at least two per donor, and pre-ART ones at least one. Each specimen consisted of roughly 0.9-10 million cryopreserved PBMC prior to extraction of DNA. Trimming cost V 0 bases and J 1 base; bases outside gene matches: 3. CDR3 length: 15 residues. Germline lookup yields CDR1 MNHNY and CDR2 SVGAGI (reference sequence). This sample is drawn from a study of long-term antiretroviral therapy in people with HIV. Whole-study findings and limits: Increased diversity was seen after ART, yet it remained lower than in transplant donor controls.

Samples were assayed with immunoSEQ v3.0 at survey level. This table comes from immunoSEQ multiplex PCR, and its TCRdb copy is limited to in-frame clones, with some not included. This table has 20,000 to 30,000 clones, roughly 85% appearing once. J is TRBJ2-7 and V is TRBV6-6; 7 bases match TRBD2. The receptor comes from a man aged 40-49 years with HIV. The sequencing used unsorted PBMCs, collected 2.3 years after starting antiretroviral therapy. As DNA, the CDR3 is TGTGCCAGCAGTTACTCGGCTAGCGGTTCCTACGAGCAGTACTTC. Encoded protein: CASSYSASGSYEQYF.